This T cell receptor beta chain was obtained from a study of blood T cell repertoires in COVID-19. The overall study: Sample material is recorded as cDNA or gDNA derived from T cells, B-cell-depleted T cells, or PBMCs.

Original handling: Amplification from reference gene primers served as the basis for estimated nucleated cell counts. Assay: immunoSEQ multiplex PCR; the TCRdb copy retains only in-frame clones and omits some. V and J calls and clone size are given by that table; D and trimming were obtained from the DNA. This sample has around 270,000 clones; about 89% occur once, and the top ten carry around 0.8%. V dropped 4 bases and J dropped 4 bases, with 10 bases sitting between them. CDR3 size: 12 residues. The germline gives CDR1 SQVTM, CDR2 ANQGSEA. The sequencing input was peripheral blood. The rearrangement joins TRBV29-1 to TRBJ1-2; D call uncertain. The sequence was obtained from a man in his thirties or forties with acute or convalescent COVID-19. In DNA form, the CDR3 reads TGCAGCGTTGGGCAGGCCGCCTATGGCTACACCTTC. Protein product: CSVGQAAYGYTF. The full variable domain, rest sourced from reference TRBV29-1 and TRBJ1-2, is SAVISQKPSRDICQRGTSLTIQCQVDSQVTMMFWYRQQPGQSLTLIATANQGSEATYESGFVIDKFPISRPNLTFSTLTVSNMSPEDSSIYLCSVGQAAYGYTFGSGTRLTVV.